These T cell receptor beta chains were read from a single sample in a study of blood T cell repertoires in COVID-19. TCRdb's copy holds only in-frame clones and misses some; the assay was immunoSEQ multiplex PCR. The table lists about 230,000 clones, around 83% of them singletons. The sequencing input was peripheral blood. The source of these receptors is a man aged 35 to 55 who had recovered from COVID-19. The CDR3 runs from the conserved cysteine through the conserved F or W. The D gene is left open where the match is weak. Expanded clones are given a class, and other clones once, few, many or no size at all.

v_gene	abundance	j_gene	d_gene	CDR3aa	CDR3nt
TRBV5-4	NA	TRBJ2-6	NA	CASSDSTGSAGANVLTF	TGTGCCAGCAGCGACTCTACGGGATCCGCTGGGGCCAACGTCCTGACTTTC
TRBV27	NA	TRBJ1-2	NA	CASSSIRVLPNYGYTF	TGTGCCAGCAGTTCCATCCGGGTCCTCCCAAACTATGGCTACACCTTC
TRBV18	NA	TRBJ2-1	TRBD1	CASSHDRGFYNEQFF	TGTGCCAGCTCACACGACAGGGGTTTCTACAATGAGCAGTTCTTC
TRBV6-1	once	TRBJ1-3	NA	CASSEGRVSGNTIYF	TGTGCCAGCAGTGAAGGGCGGGTCTCTGGAAACACCATATATTTT
TRBV29-1	NA	TRBJ1-1	NA	CSVPGGHFNLNTEAFF	TGCAGCGTGCCTGGGGGACACTTCAATTTGAACACTGAAGCTTTCTTT
TRBV19	NA	TRBJ1-2	TRBD1	CASSRTGDGYTF	TGTGCCAGTAGTCGGACAGGGGACGGCTACACCTTC
TRBV6-5	few	TRBJ1-1	NA	CASKSPGQSPEAFF	TGTGCCAGCAAAAGCCCGGGACAAAGCCCTGAAGCTTTCTTT
TRBV12-5	NA	TRBJ1-5	NA	CASVRYPEPQHF	TGTGCTAGTGTCAGGTACCCGGAGCCCCAGCATTTT
TRBV6-5	NA	TRBJ2-3	NA	CASRGGTDTQYF	TGTGCCAGCAGGGGCGGCACAGATACGCAGTATTTT
TRBV7-2	NA	TRBJ1-6	NA	CASNTPGPSNSPLHF	TGTGCCAGCAACACCCCTGGGCCCTCTAATTCACCCCTCCACTTT
TRBV5-4	NA	TRBJ1-1	NA	CASSLGQSNTEAFF	TGTGCCAGCAGCTTAGGACAGTCGAACACTGAAGCTTTCTTT
TRBV4-3	NA	TRBJ1-3	NA	CASSQATASSGNTIYF	TGCGCCAGCAGCCAAGCTACAGCTTCCTCTGGAAACACCATATATTTT
TRBV7-9	NA	TRBJ2-2	TRBD2	CASSFGLAGAVFPGELFF	TGTGCCAGCAGCTTCGGACTAGCGGGAGCGGTTTTCCCCGGGGAGCTGTTTTTT
TRBV5-1	once	TRBJ1-1	TRBD1	CASSWTGGNTEAFF	TGCGCCAGCAGCTGGACAGGGGGTAACACTGAAGCTTTCTTT
TRBV7-9	NA	TRBJ2-5	NA	CASSSWGGALGETQYF	TGTGCCAGCAGCTCCTGGGGCGGTGCCCTGGGGGAGACCCAGTACTTC